The 27 T cell receptor beta chains below come from one sample, sequenced in a study of control samples from healthy donors and cancer patients. Profiled with immunoSEQ multiplex PCR; TCRdb holds only in-frame clones, not every one. The table shows about 110,000 clones, with approximately 90% occurring only once. The sample comprised PBMCs. The source of these receptors is a woman aged 55-69 years with lung cancer.

The CDR3: CASSSQGISNSPLHF. DNA for the CDR3: TGTGCCAGCAGCTCTCAGGGGATTAGTAATTCACCCCTCCACTTT. This chain connects TRBV7-2 to TRBJ1-6, with D possibly TRBD1 on 6 matching bases. The CDR3 is made up of 15 amino acids. In germline, CDR1 is SGHTA, CDR2 FQGNSA. V gave up 4 bases and J gave up 6 bases, with 13 bases separating them.

This clone was found once. The CDR3 region is CASSQGTGALEQYF. The CDR3 coding sequence is TGTGCCAGCAGCCAAGGGACAGGGGCCCTCGAGCAGTACTTC. The V and J genes are TRBV3-1 (or the pseudogene TRBV3-2) and TRBJ2-7, with 9 nucleotides matching TRBD1. Germline V CDR1 and CDR2: LGHDT, YNNKEL (reference sequence). The V gene end was trimmed by 1 base and the J gene end by 6 bases; junction bases not matched to a gene: 4. The length of the CDR3 is 14 residues.

The CDR3 DNA reads TGCGCCAGCTCAACAGGGGGCTTAAATGAGCAGTTCTTC. Translation gives CASSTGGLNEQFF. The rearrangement uses TRBV10-2 and TRBJ2-1; 9 bases align to TRBD1. V dropped 8 bases and J dropped 7; count of bases not matched to a gene: 6. Germline CDR1 is WSHSY and CDR2 is SAAADI. The CDR3 is 13 amino acids.

The chain employs TRBV5-1 and TRBJ2-7, with D hard to call. Trimming cost V 4 bases and J 4 bases, with 18 bases left between them. Germline V lookup: CDR1 SGHRS, CDR2 YFSETQ. The CDR3 is 15 residues long. CDR3 nucleotides: TGCGCCAGCAGCCTCCTCGAGACCCCTCCTTACGAGCAGTACTTC. Protein sequence: CASSLLETPPYEQYF.

The chain combines TRBV5-5 with TRBJ2-1; D uncertain. The CDR3 extends over 14 amino acids. The germline CDR1 and CDR2 sequences are SGHKS and YYEKEE (reference sequence). The V and J ends lost 4 bases and 4 bases respectively, with 12 bases between them. The CDR3: CASSLGSGYNEQFF. The CDR3 nucleotides read TGTGCCAGCAGCCTGGGATCTGGGTACAATGAGCAGTTCTTC.

The rearrangement joins TRBV7-3 to TRBJ2-7; TRBD1 matches 7 bases. This CDR3 is 14 amino acids long. After removal of 5 bases from V and 5 bases from J, the junction contained 9 bases not matched to a gene. Germline-derived CDR1 and CDR2 are SGHTA and FQGTGA. The CDR3 protein is CASSDPTGTNEQYF. The DNA of the CDR3 is TGTGCCAGCAGCGACCCGACAGGGACAAACGAGCAGTACTTC.

V gene TRBV29-1 combines with J gene TRBJ2-2; D gene unclear. The germline V gene encodes CDR1 SQVTM and CDR2 ANQGSEA. V was cut by 4 bases and J by 0 bases, with 12 bases left in between. This CDR3 spans 15 amino acids. The CDR3 sequence is CSVVSQAANTGELFF. The CDR3, as DNA: TGCAGCGTTGTCTCTCAGGCGGCGAACACCGGGGAGCTGTTTTTT.

The CDR3 bases are TGTGCCAGTAGTTTGGGAAACGGGGAGCTGTTTTTT. This gives the protein CASSLGNGELFF. J is TRBJ2-2 and V is TRBV19; D uncertain. Trimming took 5 bases from V and 7 from J, leaving 8 bases between them. CDR1 is LNHDA, CDR2 SQIVND, per germline (reference sequence). This CDR3 contains 12 residues.

The V call is TRBV7-6, the J call TRBJ1-1, with 7 bases identical to TRBD1. The CDR3 runs 12 residues. Germline assignment: CDR1 SGHVS and CDR2 FNYEAQ. V lost 8 bases and J lost 5; bases outside the gene matches: 5. CDR3 amino acids: CASGTGETEAFF. CDR3 sequence (DNA): TGTGCCAGCGGCACAGGGGAAACTGAAGCTTTCTTT.

The CDR3 DNA is TGTGCCAGCAGCCCCTATATTTCGGGGAAAGAGACCCAGTACTTC. Translation gives CASSPYISGKETQYF. The gene calls are TRBV11-3 and TRBJ2-5, with D possibly being TRBD2 (5 bases). The CDR3 is 15 amino acids. Trimming removed 5 bases from V and 3 bases from J, with 16 bases in between. Per the germline V gene, CDR1 is SGHNT and CDR2 is YENEEA. Full variable domain (outside the CDR3, taken from reference TRBV11-3 and TRBJ2-5): EAGVVQSPRYKIIEKKQPVAFWCNPISGHNTLYWYLQNLGQGPELLIRYENEEAVDDSQLPKDRFSAERLKGVDSTLKIQPAELGDSAVYLCASSPYISGKETQYFGPGTRLLVL.

CDR3 DNA: TGTGCCAGCTCACCACCGGGGTGGGAGGGGACCTCCTACGAGCAGTACTTC. Its translation is CASSPPGWEGTSYEQYF. The J gene is TRBJ2-7, the V gene TRBV18, with 7 bases aligning to TRBD2. CDR1 and CDR2 from the germline V gene are KGHSH and LQKENI. The CDR3 is 17 amino acids. With V trimmed by 0 bases and J by 0 bases, 8 bases remained unmatched. The entire variable domain, with the rest obtained from reference TRBV18 and TRBJ2-7, is as follows: NAGVMQNPRHLVRRRGQEARLRCSPMKGHSHVYWYRQLPEEGLKFMVYLQKENIIDESGMPKERFSAEFPKEGPSILRIQQVVRGDSAAYFCASSPPGWEGTSYEQYFGPGTRLTVT.

This clone was observed a single time. The sample holds other DNA sequences that translate to the same CDR3. The chain combines TRBV27 with TRBJ2-5; weak D call: TRBD1 (5 bases). Trimming took 3 bases from V and 5 from J, leaving 13 bases between them. The CDR3 runs 14 residues. CDR1 is MNHEY and CDR2 is SMNVEV in the germline V gene (reference sequence). Here the CDR3 DNA reads TGTGCCAGCAGTTTGGATCCCAGACAGGAGACCCAGTACTTC. Protein product: CASSLDPRQETQYF.

This clone was seen once. The chain uses TRBV7-9 and TRBJ1-3; D remains unclear. This CDR3 is built from 16 residues. The V end lost 0 bases, the J end lost 0 bases, and 9 bases lay between the germline ends. Germline CDR1 reads SEHNR; CDR2 reads FQNEAQ (reference sequence). The DNA for the CDR3 is TGTGCCAGCAGCTTAGCCGAGGCTATCTCTGGAAACACCATATATTTT. Its translation is CASSLAEAISGNTIYF. The whole variable domain, remainder taken from reference TRBV7-9 and TRBJ1-3, is DTGVSQNPRHKITKRGQNVTFRCDPISEHNRLYWYRQTLGQGPEFLTYFQNEAQLEKSRLLSDRFSAERPKGSFSTLEIQRTEQGDSAMYLCASSLAEAISGNTIYFGEGSWLTVV.

The chain uses TRBV10-3 and TRBJ2-5; TRBD1 or TRBD2 may be the D gene (7 bases each). Germline values: CDR1 ENHRY, CDR2 SYGVKD. The CDR3 runs 15 residues. V was trimmed by 5 bases and J by 2 bases, leaving 15 bases between them. This CDR3 reads CAISSGGGRQETQYF. The CDR3 DNA reads TGTGCCATCAGTTCAGGGGGGGGCCGGCAAGAGACCCAGTACTTC.

V usage is TRBV27 and J usage is TRBJ1-1, with 12 bases matching TRBD1. The length of the CDR3 is 17 residues. CDR1 and CDR2 from the germline V gene are MNHEY and SMNVEV (reference sequence). V lost 0 bases and J lost 4; bases outside the gene matches: 6. The CDR3 spells CASSLSGTGGISTEAFF. For the CDR3, the DNA is TGTGCCAGCAGTTTATCCGGGACAGGGGGCATTAGCACTGAAGCTTTCTTT.

This sequence joins TRBV2 and TRBJ1-1; D is undetermined. Germline assignment: CDR1 SNHLY and CDR2 FYNNEI. V was trimmed by 0 bases and J by 9 bases, leaving 14 bases between them. This CDR3 spans 14 amino acids. This CDR3 reads CASSEAPRVRKAFF. CDR3 nucleotides: TGTGCCAGCAGTGAAGCGCCTCGGGTTCGGAAAGCTTTCTTT. Supplemented by reference TRBV2 and TRBJ1-1, the full variable domain reads EPEVTQTPSHQVTQMGQEVILRCVPISNHLYFYWYRQILGQKVEFLVSFYNNEISEKSEIFDDQFSVERPDGSNFTLKIRSTKLEDSAMYFCASSEAPRVRKAFFGQGTRLTVV.

The chain uses TRBV2 and TRBJ1-5, with TRBD1 matching over 8 bases. The CDR3 has 15 amino acids. CDR1 and CDR2 (germline): SNHLY, FYNNEI. V shed 8 bases, J shed 5 bases, and the junction held 11 bases outside the gene matches. CDR3 sequence reads: CASGVLDRVDQPQHF. In DNA, the CDR3 is TGTGCCAGCGGGGTCCTGGACAGGGTGGATCAGCCCCAGCATTTT.

This clone occurred a few times. The chain combines TRBV27 with TRBJ2-7; D is possibly TRBD2 (5 bases). The CDR3 extends over 11 amino acids. Trimming removed 8 bases from V and 2 bases from J, with 7 bases in between. The V gene's germline CDR1 is MNHEY and CDR2 SMNVEV (reference sequence). The CDR3, as DNA: TGTGCCAGCGGGAGCACCTACGAGCAGTACTTC. Protein product: CASGSTYEQYF.

The chain couples TRBV7-2 to TRBJ2-1; maybe TRBD1 (5 bases). CDR1 is SGHTA, CDR2 FQGNSA, per germline. The CDR3 is made up of 16 amino acids. V was shortened by 7 bases and J by 2 bases, with 18 bases between the two germline ends. The chain's CDR3 is CASILTTGLPYNEQFF. CDR3 nucleotides: TGTGCCAGCATACTTACTACAGGTCTCCCCTACAATGAGCAGTTCTTC.

The chain joins TRBV7-2 to TRBJ2-5; D is ambiguous. The CDR3 spans 15 residues. Germline-derived CDR1 and CDR2 are SGHTA and FQGNSA. With 5 bases removed from V and 0 bases from J, the gap between germline ends came to 13 bases. In DNA form, the CDR3 reads TGTGCCAGCAGCCCTGCGTGGGGAAACCAAGAGACCCAGTACTTC. This sequence encodes CASSPAWGNQETQYF.

V gene TRBV19 combines with J gene TRBJ1-5; D unresolved. Trimming stripped 3 bases from V and 2 bases from J, with 14 bases between. This CDR3 is 16 amino acids long. Per germline, CDR1 LNHDA and CDR2 SQIVND (reference sequence). DNA for the CDR3: TGTGCCAGTAGTATCATGGGAATCGCCGGCAATCAGCCCCAGCATTTT. This sequence encodes CASSIMGIAGNQPQHF.

The chain recombines TRBV25-1 with TRBJ1-2; TRBD1 aligns across 10 bases. This CDR3 has 15 amino acids. Germline V CDR1 and CDR2: MGHDK, SYGVNS. With 10 bases clipped from V and 8 bases from J, the junction kept 16 bases outside the gene matches. CDR3 nucleotides: TGTGCCACTGAGGGTTTCCGGGACAGGGGTGGGGGCTACACCTTC. It is translated as CATEGFRDRGGGYTF.

This clone has a single count. The chain employs TRBV4-2 and TRBJ1-2; 7 bases align to TRBD1. The V gene end was trimmed by 0 bases and the J gene end by 7 bases; junction bases not matched to a gene: 11. The germline CDR1 and CDR2 sequences are LGHNA and YNFKEQ. CDR3 length equals 16 residues. This chain's CDR3 is CASSQELASTGTGYTF. CDR3 nucleotide sequence: TGTGCCAGCAGCCAAGAATTGGCATCGACAGGGACTGGCTACACCTTC.

CDR3 bases: TGTGCCAGCTCACCCCGAGAGGAGCAGTTCTTC. This translates into CASSPREEQFF. The chain is built from TRBV18 and TRBJ2-1; no firm D call. CDR3 size: 11 residues. CDR1 is KGHSH, CDR2 LQKENI, per germline. Trimming removed 3 bases from V and 10 bases from J, with 7 bases in between.

This rearrangement joins TRBV11-1 to TRBJ1-1; 7 nucleotides agree with TRBD1. Germline CDR1 is SGHAT and CDR2 is FQDESV (reference sequence). With 5 bases clipped from V and 2 bases from J, the junction kept 8 bases outside the gene matches. The CDR3 has 15 amino acids. The CDR3, as DNA: TGTGCCAGCAGCCTTGGACAGGCGATAAACACTGAAGCTTTCTTT. Translation: CASSLGQAINTEAFF.

The V gene is TRBV20-1, the J gene TRBJ1-1; TRBD1 is a possible D gene (6 bases). Germline V gene lookup returns CDR1 DFQATT and CDR2 SNEGSKA (reference sequence). The ends were cut back, 3 bases at V and 3 bases at J, with 14 bases in the middle. The CDR3 length is 14 residues. The CDR3 region is CSASFRGAYTEAFF. As DNA, the CDR3 is TGCAGTGCTAGTTTCAGGGGCGCCTACACTGAAGCTTTCTTT.

The chain has TRBV28 and TRBJ2-1; 15 nucleotides agree with TRBD2. The CDR3 spans 15 residues. After removal of 6 bases from V and 8 bases from J, the junction contained 5 bases not matched to a gene. CDR1 is MDHEN and CDR2 is SYDVKM in the germline V gene. CDR3 protein: CASRGLAGGVHEQFF. DNA for the CDR3: TGTGCCAGCAGGGGACTAGCGGGGGGAGTTCATGAGCAGTTCTTC.